This TCR delta chain was recovered during a study of γδ T cells in repeated Plasmodium falciparum infection. This clone was seen a few times. A read error likely explains this, since a far larger clone differs by one base. This specimen includes other DNA sequences encoding the same CDR3. With CATT, TCRdb re-called clones from the multiplex PCR reads. The sample gives 75,000 to 95,000 delta-chain clones, over 0.75% of which show up once; around a tenth is in the top ten. The germline CDR1 and CDR2 sequences are GEAIGNYY and EKD. This CDR3 comprises 29 residues. Unmatched junction bases numbered 37, after V lost 2 bases and J lost 2 bases. Vgamma9/Vdelta2+ and Vdelta2-negative gammadelta T cells were flow-sorted from PBMC for bulk sequencing.

This sequence originates from a pool of human donors (malaria-infected and uninfected, not separated). The material sequenced was gamma-delta T cells from blood. This chain links TRDV2 with TRDJ3; TRDD3 matches at 11 bases. TCRdb lists no J gene, so it was determined here by aligning the DNA to germline. CDR3 in amino acids: CACDKQGRHHQLVAGGYSLTPWDTRQMFF. CDR3 DNA: TGTGCCTGTGACAAGCAAGGTCGGCACCACCAGCTCGTGGCTGGGGGATACTCCCTTACGCCCTGGGACACCCGACAGATGTTTTTC.